What follows are 31 T cell receptor beta chains derived from one specimen sequenced in a study of blood T cell repertoires in COVID-19. TCRdb's copy holds only in-frame clones and misses some; the assay was immunoSEQ multiplex PCR. The sample has around 150,000 clones, 81% seen once. The sequenced material came from peripheral blood. The receptors here all came from a man aged 60 to 69 with active or convalescent COVID-19.

The chain combines TRBV11-2 with TRBJ1-3; D is unclear. V lost 5 bases and J 0 bases, leaving 8 bases between the germline ends. CDR1 and CDR2 (germline): SGHAT, FQNNGV. The CDR3 is 14 amino acids. The CDR3 reads CASSLRVSGNTIYF. The CDR3 DNA sequence: TGTGCCAGCAGCCTGCGGGTCTCTGGAAACACCATATATTTT.

V and J are TRBV7-9 and TRBJ2-5; 8 nucleotides agree with TRBD2. The CDR3 is 13 amino acids. Germline V lookup: CDR1 SEHNR, CDR2 FQNEAQ (reference sequence). The V gene end was trimmed by 5 bases and the J gene end by 2 bases; junction bases not matched to a gene: 1. As DNA, the CDR3 is TGTGCCAGCAGCCGGGGGGGACAAGAGACCCAGTACTTC. Translated: CASSRGGQETQYF.

This sequence joins TRBV19 and TRBJ1-3; 7 positions match TRBD1. Germline CDR1 and CDR2: LNHDA and SQIVND (reference sequence). Losses at the gene ends were 7 bases for V and 0 bases for J; bases not matched to a gene: 9. This CDR3 is built from 16 residues. CDR3 DNA: TGTGCCAGTAACTCTATGGGACAGTCCTCTGGAAACACCATATATTTT. Residues: CASNSMGQSSGNTIYF. The full variable domain, with the rest looked up from reference TRBV19 and TRBJ1-3, is DGGITQSPKYLFRKEGQNVTLSCEQNLNHDAMYWYRQDPGQGLRLIYYSQIVNDFQKGDIAEGYSVSREKKESFPLTVTSAQKNPTAFYLCASNSMGQSSGNTIYFGEGSWLTVV.

As regards this clone: The sample holds other DNA sequences that translate to the same CDR3. The rearrangement links TRBV29-1 to TRBJ2-7, with TRBD1 matching 7 bases. J gave up 4 bases and V 6 bases, and 6 bases lay outside the gene matches. The CDR3 is 12 amino acids. Germline lookup yields CDR1 SQVTM and CDR2 ANQGSEA. The CDR3 DNA reads as TGCAGCGTAGGACAGGTATCTTACGAGCAGTACTTC. It translates to CSVGQVSYEQYF.

The gene calls are TRBV7-9 and TRBJ2-2; D is perhaps TRBD1 (5 bases). The germline gives CDR1 SEHNR, CDR2 FQNEAQ (reference sequence). Trimming took off 1 base at V and 3 bases at J, with 9 bases between the two ends. The CDR3 spans 15 residues. The CDR3 nucleotides read TGTGCCAGCAGCTTAGAATCAGGGCACACCGGGGAGCTGTTTTTT. Protein sequence: CASSLESGHTGELFF. The whole variable domain, filled in from reference TRBV7-9 and TRBJ2-2, reads DTGVSQNPRHKITKRGQNVTFRCDPISEHNRLYWYRQTLGQGPEFLTYFQNEAQLEKSRLLSDRFSAERPKGSFSTLEIQRTEQGDSAMYLCASSLESGHTGELFFGEGSRLTVL.

This clone occurred once. This chain uses TRBV14 with TRBJ1-1; no clear D gene. With 4 bases removed from V and 1 base from J, the gap between germline ends came to 7 bases. CDR1 and CDR2 (germline): SGHDN, FVKESK. CDR3 length: 13 amino acids. As DNA, the CDR3 is TGTGCCAGCAGCCCACAACCGAACACTGAAGCTTTCTTT. Its translation is CASSPQPNTEAFF.

V is TRBV24-1 and J is TRBJ2-6; 8 nucleotides align to TRBD1. Germline V CDR1 and CDR2: KGHDR, SFDVKD. Losses at the gene ends were 3 bases for V and 8 bases for J; bases not matched to a gene: 5. The length of the CDR3 is 15 residues. The DNA for the CDR3 is TGTGCCACCAGTGATCGGACAGGGAACACCAACGTCCTGACTTTC. This translates into CATSDRTGNTNVLTF.

The chain couples TRBV19 to TRBJ1-4, with 9 nucleotides matching TRBD1. The germline CDR1 and CDR2 sequences are LNHDA and SQIVND (reference sequence). The CDR3 is 16 amino acids. V shed 5 bases and J 7 bases; nucleotides not matched to a gene: 11. CDR3 sequence: CASSPFDRGYFEKLFF. The CDR3 DNA is TGTGCCAGTAGTCCATTCGACAGGGGGTATTTTGAAAAACTGTTTTTT.

This sequence joins TRBV18 and TRBJ2-3, with 9 bases matching TRBD1. There are 16 residues in the CDR3. J lost 2 bases, V lost 3 bases, and 6 bases had no gene match. Germline CDR1 is KGHSH and CDR2 is LQKENI. The CDR3 DNA reads TGTGCCAGCTCACCCCAGAGGACAGGGGCCACAGATACGCAGTATTTT. It yields the protein CASSPQRTGATDTQYF.

The rearrangement uses TRBV5-1 and TRBJ1-4; D is possibly TRBD1 (5 bases). CDR3 length: 15 residues. With 4 bases removed from V and 2 bases from J, the gap between germline ends came to 12 bases. The germline V gene has CDR1 SGHRS and CDR2 YFSETQ. For the CDR3, the DNA is TGCGCCAGCAGCCGGGATGGGGGGACTAATGAAAAACTGTTTTTT. Its translation: CASSRDGGTNEKLFF. Together with reference TRBV5-1 and TRBJ1-4, the CDR3 gives the full variable domain: KAGVTQTPRYLIKTRGQQVTLSCSPISGHRSVSWYQQTPGQGLQFLFEYFSETQRNKGNFPGRFSGRQFSNSRSEMNVSTLELGDSALYLCASSRDGGTNEKLFFGSGTQLSVL.

This clone was counted a single time. The chain couples TRBV6-6 to TRBJ1-1, with D perhaps matching TRBD1 (5 bases). This CDR3 contains 15 residues. Germline lookup yields CDR1 MNHNY and CDR2 SVGAGI (reference sequence). The ends were cut back, 0 bases at V and 6 bases at J, with 14 bases in the middle. CDR3 in amino acids: CASSYSTSGFAEAFF. In DNA form, the CDR3 reads TGTGCCAGCAGTTACTCGACGTCAGGGTTCGCTGAAGCTTTCTTT.

V usage is TRBV28 and J usage is TRBJ2-7; D is perhaps TRBD1 (6 bases). V was trimmed by 6 bases and J by 0 bases, leaving 12 bases between them. This CDR3 spans 14 amino acids. Germline CDR1 is MDHEN and CDR2 is SYDVKM. CDR3 in amino acids: CASSLQGSSYEQYF. In DNA, the CDR3 is TGTGCCAGCAGCCTCCAGGGGAGCTCCTACGAGCAGTACTTC.

V gene TRBV19 combines with J gene TRBJ2-7; D is perhaps TRBD2 (5 bases). Trimming pared 3 bases from V and 1 base from J, leaving 13 bases between. The CDR3 contains 15 residues. Germline V gene data show CDR1 as LNHDA and CDR2 as SQIVND (reference sequence). The CDR3 sequence: CASSMRAGSSYEQYF. The CDR3 DNA sequence: TGTGCCAGTAGTATGAGGGCAGGTTCGTCCTACGAGCAGTACTTC.

V is TRBV27 and J is TRBJ1-4; a possible D gene is TRBD1 (6 bases). CDR3 length: 15 residues. Trimming shortened V by 6 bases and J by 7 bases, and 18 bases separated the two germline ends. Germline CDR1 is MNHEY and CDR2 is SMNVEV (reference sequence). The DNA of the CDR3 is TGTGCCAGCAGGAGGGGGGCGGGGGTTGTTGAAAAACTGTTTTTT. This encodes CASRRGAGVVEKLFF.

The gene calls are TRBV6-1 and TRBJ2-1; 11 nucleotides match TRBD1. CDR1 is MNHNS and CDR2 is SASEGT in the germline V gene. The CDR3 totals 16 residues. Trimming cost V 5 bases and J 2 bases; bases outside gene matches: 5. CDR3 in DNA: TGTGCCAGCAGTAAAGGACAGGGGGCCGCCTACAATGAGCAGTTCTTC. This sequence encodes CASSKGQGAAYNEQFF.

In nucleotides, the CDR3 is TGTGCCAGCAGCTTGCCCCGGGACAGGGGGTCTGGCTACACCTTC. It specifies CASSLPRDRGSGYTF. The genes are TRBV5-4 and TRBJ1-2; 11 bases align to TRBD1. Germline CDR1 SGHNT, CDR2 YYREEE (reference sequence). This CDR3 contains 15 residues. Trimming at V came to 1 base and at J to 7 bases, leaving 6 bases not matched to a gene.

The genes are TRBV2 and TRBJ2-3; 15 nucleotides agree with TRBD2. The length of the CDR3 is 19 residues. The V and J ends lost 4 bases and 0 bases, in that order; junction bases with no gene match: 8. Germline CDR1 SNHLY, CDR2 FYNNEI. The CDR3 sequence: CASSAPAGTSGGSTDTQYF. CDR3 DNA: TGTGCCAGCAGTGCCCCCGCGGGGACTAGCGGGGGGAGCACAGATACGCAGTATTTT.

J is TRBJ2-7 and V is TRBV5-4; 10 bases line up with TRBD1. The J segment lost 0 bases and the V segment lost 4 bases, leaving 4 bases of the junction unmatched. The CDR3 runs to 15 residues. In germline, CDR1 is SGHNT, CDR2 YYREEE (reference sequence). In DNA form, the CDR3 reads TGTGCCAGCAGCGGAGGGACAGGGGACTCCTACGAGCAGTACTTC. Protein: CASSGGTGDSYEQYF.

The chain combines TRBV28 with TRBJ2-7, with D tentatively TRBD1 (6 bases). The CDR3 runs to 14 residues. CDR1 is MDHEN and CDR2 is SYDVKM in the germline V gene. Between the trimmed V and J ends, which lost 4 bases and 2 bases, there was a span of 12 bases. DNA for the CDR3: TGTGCCAGCAGTTCCGGACAGAGACCCTACGAGCAGTACTTC. Encoded protein: CASSSGQRPYEQYF.

The chain combines TRBV28 with TRBJ2-7; 12 positions match TRBD1. The CDR3 contains 15 residues. With 3 bases clipped from V and 4 bases from J, the junction kept 4 bases outside the gene matches. CDR1 is MDHEN, CDR2 SYDVKM, per germline. The CDR3 reads CASSFGTGGEYEQYF. CDR3 nucleotides: TGTGCCAGCAGTTTTGGGACAGGGGGCGAGTACGAGCAGTACTTC. The variable domain in full, completed from reference TRBV28 and TRBJ2-7, reads DVKVTQSSRYLVKRTGEKVFLECVQDMDHENMFWYRQDPGLGLRLIYFSYDVKMKEKGDIPEGYSVSREKKERFSLILESASTNQTSMYLCASSFGTGGEYEQYFGPGTRLTVT.

The chain recombines TRBV7-9 with TRBJ1-1; D call uncertain. The CDR3 contains 12 residues. Trimming removed 4 bases from V and 0 bases from J, with 3 bases in between. Germline V gives CDR1 SEHNR, CDR2 FQNEAQ (reference sequence). CDR3 loop: CASSSVNTEAFF. In nucleotides, the CDR3 is TGTGCCAGCAGCTCCGTGAACACTGAAGCTTTCTTT. The variable domain in full, completed from reference TRBV7-9 and TRBJ1-1, reads DTGVSQNPRHKITKRGQNVTFRCDPISEHNRLYWYRQTLGQGPEFLTYFQNEAQLEKSRLLSDRFSAERPKGSFSTLEIQRTEQGDSAMYLCASSSVNTEAFFGQGTRLTVV.

J is TRBJ2-3 and V is TRBV10-1; TRBD2 aligns across 9 bases. Germline trimming cut 4 bases from V and 2 bases from J; bases unmatched to any gene: 1. Germline values: CDR1 WNHNN, CDR2 SYGVQD (reference sequence). There are 14 residues in the CDR3. CDR3 in DNA: TGCGCCAGCAGTGGACTAGCGGCCACAGATACGCAGTATTTT. Its translation is CASSGLAATDTQYF.

This clone was observed once. The chain combines TRBV7-9 with TRBJ2-7; D is unresolved. The V gene lost 1 base and the J gene lost 4 bases, with 8 bases spanning the gap. Germline CDR1 reads SEHNR; CDR2 reads FQNEAQ (reference sequence). This CDR3 is built from 13 residues. CDR3 coding DNA: TGTGCCAGCAGCTTAGATCAGTCATACGAGCAGTACTTC. Its translation is CASSLDQSYEQYF. Full variable domain (missing parts from reference TRBV7-9 and TRBJ2-7): DTGVSQNPRHKITKRGQNVTFRCDPISEHNRLYWYRQTLGQGPEFLTYFQNEAQLEKSRLLSDRFSAERPKGSFSTLEIQRTEQGDSAMYLCASSLDQSYEQYFGPGTRLTVT.

The chain carries TRBV4-1 and TRBJ2-1, with a weak D call TRBD2 (5 bases). CDR1 and CDR2 from the germline V gene are MGHRA and YSYEKL. V was pared by 0 bases and J by 0 bases, with 12 bases between. The CDR3 has 17 residues. The CDR3 region is CASSQEIPGSSYNEQFF. CDR3 nucleotides: TGCGCCAGCAGCCAAGAGATTCCGGGGAGCTCCTACAATGAGCAGTTCTTC.

The CDR3 is CASSLVGDRAYGYTF. In nucleotides, the CDR3 is TGCGCCAGCAGCTTGGTGGGGGACAGGGCCTATGGCTACACCTTC. The J gene is TRBJ1-2, the V gene TRBV5-1; 9 bases are shared with TRBD1. CDR3 length: 15 residues. The V and J ends lost 0 bases and 4 bases, in that order; junction bases with no gene match: 4. Germline V CDR1 and CDR2: SGHRS, YFSETQ.

The CDR3 coding sequence is TGCGCCAGCAGCTCTCTGGGACAGACCCAAGAGACCCAGTACTTC. It is translated as CASSSLGQTQETQYF. This rearrangement joins TRBV5-1 to TRBJ2-5; TRBD1 agrees at 7 bases. After removal of 3 bases from V and 1 base from J, the junction contained 6 bases not matched to a gene. This CDR3 has 15 amino acids. Germline CDR1 SGHRS, CDR2 YFSETQ.

This rearrangement joins TRBV6-5 to TRBJ1-2, with no clear D. The CDR3 covers 13 residues. Trimming pared 6 bases from V and 6 bases from J, leaving 14 bases between. Germline V gene lookup returns CDR1 MNHEY and CDR2 SVGAGI. The CDR3 loop is CASRDWAGDGYTF. The CDR3 bases are TGTGCCAGCAGAGACTGGGCGGGCGATGGCTACACCTTC.

The chain is built from TRBV7-2 and TRBJ2-4, with D tentatively TRBD2 (6 bases). Germline V CDR1 and CDR2: SGHTA, FQGNSA. The V and J ends lost 5 bases and 7 bases respectively, with 18 bases between them. CDR3 length: 15 amino acids. The CDR3 spells CASSPYVGDFNIQYF. CDR3 sequence (DNA): TGTGCCAGCAGCCCATACGTGGGGGACTTTAACATTCAGTACTTC.

The chain is built from TRBV28 and TRBJ2-2, with D unclear. CDR3 length: 15 residues. CDR1 MDHEN and CDR2 SYDVKM come from the germline V gene. Trimming pared 2 bases from V and 6 bases from J, leaving 13 bases between. The CDR3 here is CASSLGSRQAGELFF. The CDR3 DNA sequence: TGTGCCAGCAGTTTAGGTTCACGGCAGGCCGGGGAGCTGTTTTTT.

This chain uses TRBV15 with TRBJ2-1, with 8 bases lining up with TRBD2. The V gene's germline CDR1 is LNHNV and CDR2 YYDKDF (reference sequence). The junction had 3 bases not matched to a gene; V was cut back by 1 base and J by 4 bases. The CDR3 covers 15 residues. CDR3 residues: CATSRAGGQYNEQFF. In nucleotides, the CDR3 is TGTGCCACCAGCAGAGCGGGGGGGCAATACAATGAGCAGTTCTTC.

V gene TRBV7-6 combines with J gene TRBJ2-7; 11 bases fit TRBD1. CDR3 length: 16 residues. The V segment lost 3 bases and the J segment 0 bases; nucleotides outside the gene matches: 4. Germline V CDR1 and CDR2: SGHVS, FNYEAQ. As DNA, the CDR3 is TGTGCCAGCAGCTTGGCCGGGACAGGGGGCTCCTACGAGCAGTACTTC. Amino acid sequence: CASSLAGTGGSYEQYF.